This T cell receptor (beta chain) was sequenced in a study of blood T cell repertoires in COVID-19. The wider study: COVID-19 samples, acute and convalescent, were from the United States, Italy and Spain.

There are 16 residues in the CDR3. The V gene end was trimmed by 9 bases and the J gene end by 4 bases; junction bases not matched to a gene: 15. Germline V gives CDR1 LGHNA, CDR2 YNFKEQ. The method was immunoSEQ multiplex PCR; TCRdb's version includes in-frame clones alone and lacks a portion of them. The sample contains approximately 320,000 clones, roughly 90% of which appear only once. This chain uses TRBV4-2 with TRBJ1-2; TRBD1 aligns across 9 bases. The sequenced sample consisted of peripheral blood. The clonotype was recovered from a woman aged 25 to 39 with COVID-19, enrolled during active disease. The DNA for the CDR3 is TGTGCCAGTGAGGGGTCCACAGGGGGCGGGGGCTATGGCTACACCTTC. Its translation is CASEGSTGGGGYGYTF.